Below are 30 T cell receptor beta chains sequenced from a single sample in a study of cytomegalovirus exposure and HLA in healthy donors (dated by TCRdb to about 2017). The protocol used for the library was the immunoSEQ multiplex PCR assay. For the multiplex PCR, a mixture combining 60 forward primers for TCR Vbeta segments and 13 reverse primers for TCR Jbeta segments was used. TCRdb took this table from immuneACCESS and kept in-frame rearrangements with V and J called. Such tables lack part of the clones; where checked against another copy, unresolved V genes explain under half of the gap, and the rest is unexplained. Recorded for this sample are fewer than 150,000 clones; less than 90% of them occurred a single time. Jointly, the top ten make up approximately 0.22% of the sample. Sequencing was performed on PBMCs. These receptors all come from a man aged 45 to 65 in good health and CMV-seronegative.

The CDR3 DNA sequence: TGTGCCAGCAGCGTAGGCAGGGGGCTATTCAATGAGCAGTTCTTC. The encoded protein is CASSVGRGLFNEQFF. The chain joins TRBV9 to TRBJ2-1, with TRBD1 matching 8 bases. Germline CDR1 reads SGDLS; CDR2 reads YYNGEE. There are 15 residues in the CDR3. The J segment lost 6 bases and the V segment lost 0 bases, leaving 5 bases of the junction unmatched.

The J gene is TRBJ2-5, the V gene TRBV28, with 9 bases matching TRBD1. J gave up 4 bases and V 3 bases, and 6 bases lay outside the gene matches. Germline-derived CDR1 and CDR2 are MDHEN and SYDVKM. The CDR3 is 15 residues long. The CDR3 protein is CASSFIGTGRETQYF. CDR3 coding DNA: TGTGCCAGCAGTTTCATTGGGACAGGGAGAGAGACCCAGTACTTC.

The chain joins TRBV28 to TRBJ1-1; D gene uncertain. This CDR3 has 12 residues. Germline values: CDR1 MDHEN, CDR2 SYDVKM. V was pared by 5 bases and J by 13 bases, with 17 bases between. The CDR3 region is CASSPGFGEGFF. The CDR3 coding sequence is TGTGCCAGCAGTCCCGGTTTTGGGGAGGGTTTCTTT.

The rearrangement uses TRBV11-3 and TRBJ2-1; D unclear. Germline V gene data show CDR1 as SGHNT and CDR2 as YENEEA. Deletions cut 3 bases from V and 9 bases from J, with 12 bases between. The CDR3 runs to 13 residues. CDR3 region: CASSFLGESEQFF. CDR3 DNA sequence: TGTGCCAGCAGCTTCCTAGGAGAAAGTGAGCAGTTCTTC.

In DNA form, the CDR3 reads TGCGCCAGCAGTTCGGACAGAACCACTGAAGCTTTCTTT. Protein: CASSSDRTTEAFF. V and J are TRBV5-1 and TRBJ1-1, with D possibly TRBD1 on 6 matching bases. CDR1 is SGHRS and CDR2 is YFSETQ in the germline V gene. Trimming shortened V by 5 bases and J by 4 bases, and 12 bases separated the two germline ends. The CDR3 has 13 residues.

This clone was counted a single time. This chain uses TRBV30 with TRBJ1-5, with D perhaps TRBD1 (5 bases). The germline V gene has CDR1 GTSNPN and CDR2 SVGIG (reference sequence). This CDR3 region has 15 residues. The V end was cut by 0 bases, the J end by 4 bases, with 13 bases between. CDR3 coding DNA: TGTGCCTGGAGTGTACGACGGGGGGGAAATCAGCCCCAGCATTTT. Amino acid sequence: CAWSVRRGGNQPQHF.

The V and J genes are TRBV4-3 and TRBJ2-2; 7 bases agree with TRBD2. J lost 9 bases, V lost 4 bases, and 17 bases had no gene match. The CDR3 loop spans 17 amino acids. Germline CDR1 is LGHNA and CDR2 is YSLEER. The CDR3 is CASSPTSTGGLTRELFF. The DNA of the CDR3 is TGCGCCAGCAGCCCCACTTCAACGGGGGGATTGACCAGGGAGCTGTTTTTT.

The chain recombines TRBV7-3 with TRBJ2-3; perhaps TRBD2 as D (6 bases). Trimming removed 2 bases at V and 2 bases at J, with 11 bases between. The germline gives CDR1 SGHTA, CDR2 FQGTGA. The CDR3 runs to 15 residues. DNA of the CDR3: TGTGCCAGCAGCTTAGCGGGAAAACCCACAGATACGCAGTATTTT. This gives the protein CASSLAGKPTDTQYF.

In DNA form, the CDR3 reads TGTGCCAGCAAGGACAGGGAAGTGGATCGGCAGTATTTT. Protein product: CASKDREVDRQYF. The rearrangement joins TRBV11-3 to TRBJ2-3; 8 bases line up with TRBD1. The V and J ends lost 7 bases and 11 bases, in that order; junction bases with no gene match: 11. CDR1 and CDR2 from the germline V gene are SGHNT and YENEEA. The CDR3 contains 13 residues.

In its sample, this clone was seen a few times. V and J are TRBV6-4 and TRBJ1-1, with D tentatively TRBD1 (5 bases). The germline V gene encodes CDR1 MRHNA and CDR2 SNTAGT. The CDR3 has 14 residues. Trimming took off 7 bases at V and 3 bases at J, with 15 bases between the two ends. In DNA, the CDR3 is TGTGCCAGCAAGGGAAGGGGCAAGGACACTGAAGCTTTCTTT. Translation: CASKGRGKDTEAFF.

This chain connects TRBV11-2 to TRBJ2-6; the match to TRBD2 covers 11 bases. The CDR3 length is 18 residues. The germline V gene encodes CDR1 SGHAT and CDR2 FQNNGV. Germline trimming cut 5 bases from V and 2 bases from J; bases unmatched to any gene: 8. The CDR3 DNA follows: TGTGCCAGCAGCCCTAGCGGGGGGCTAGACCCTGGGGCCAACGTCCTGACTTTC. Its protein product is CASSPSGGLDPGANVLTF.

This chain links TRBV7-8 with TRBJ2-1, with D tentatively TRBD2 (7 bases). The CDR3 is 18 residues long. The V and J ends lost 5 bases and 7 bases respectively, with 27 bases between them. Germline CDR1 SGHVS, CDR2 FQNEAQ. CDR3 loop: CASSLVGGAGSSRNEQFF. Written as DNA, the CDR3 is TGTGCCAGCAGCCTAGTAGGGGGGGCGGGATCAAGTCGGAATGAGCAGTTCTTC.

This clone was seen a single time. The rearrangement uses TRBV4-3 and TRBJ2-7; no clear D gene. The CDR3 sequence is 16 residues long. The germline V gene encodes CDR1 LGHNA and CDR2 YSLEER. The germline V and J ends were trimmed by 0 bases and 5 bases, with 17 bases remaining between them. CDR3 protein: CASSQDWAGPKHEQYF. The DNA for the CDR3 is TGCGCCAGCAGCCAAGATTGGGCAGGTCCAAAGCACGAGCAGTACTTC.

The rearrangement joins TRBV4-3 to TRBJ2-3; TRBD1 matches 9 bases. CDR1 LGHNA and CDR2 YSLEER come from the germline V gene. V gave up 0 bases and J gave up 4 bases; unmatched junction bases: 5. This CDR3 has 16 amino acids. The CDR3: CASSQENRGHSDTQYF. The DNA of the CDR3 is TGCGCCAGCAGCCAAGAAAACAGGGGGCATTCAGATACGCAGTATTTT.

The V call is TRBV6-5, the J call TRBJ2-5, with 9 nucleotides matching TRBD1. V shed 6 bases, J shed 5 bases, and the junction held 10 bases outside the gene matches. The CDR3 runs to 15 residues. The germline V gene encodes CDR1 MNHEY and CDR2 SVGAGI. DNA of the CDR3: TGTGCCAGCAGGCCCCCCGGGACAGGGATTGAGACCCAGTACTTC. Protein product: CASRPPGTGIETQYF.

V and J are TRBV14 and TRBJ1-2; 9 bases map to TRBD1. Germline CDR1 and CDR2: SGHDN and FVKESK. J gave up 4 bases and V 3 bases, and 9 bases lay outside the gene matches. CDR3 length: 16 residues. The CDR3, as DNA: TGTGCCAGCAGCCAGTTGCCGGGACAGGGCCTCTATGGCTACACCTTC. As protein: CASSQLPGQGLYGYTF.

V gene TRBV19 combines with J gene TRBJ2-6; 7 positions agree with TRBD2. The J segment lost 2 bases and the V segment lost 3 bases, leaving 1 base of the junction unmatched. Germline V gene data show CDR1 as LNHDA and CDR2 as SQIVND (reference sequence). The CDR3 has 15 residues. Here the CDR3 reads CASSIRGAGANVLTF. The CDR3 DNA reads TGTGCCAGTAGTATCCGGGGGGCTGGGGCCAACGTCCTGACTTTC.

This clone was counted once. This sequence joins TRBV29-1 and TRBJ1-2; TRBD1 is a possible D gene (5 bases). Germline V gene data show CDR1 as SQVTM and CDR2 as ANQGSEA. V lost 0 bases to trimming and J lost 5 bases, with 7 bases between them. The CDR3 is 12 residues long. CDR3 DNA sequence: TGCAGCGTTGAAGATGGGGGGTATGGCTACACCTTC. Residues: CSVEDGGYGYTF.

The genes are TRBV14 and TRBJ2-7, with 8 bases that match TRBD1. Germline values: CDR1 SGHDN, CDR2 FVKESK. The CDR3 runs 17 residues. With 1 base clipped from V and 1 base from J, the junction kept 9 bases outside the gene matches. Here the CDR3 reads CASSQGLAWTGSYEQYF. DNA of the CDR3: TGTGCCAGCAGCCAAGGTCTGGCTTGGACAGGGTCCTACGAGCAGTACTTC.

Concerning this clone itself: Other nucleotide sequences in the sample specify the same CDR3. This chain uses TRBV7-2 with TRBJ2-7; D gene unclear. The germline V and J ends were trimmed by 5 bases and 3 bases, with 8 bases remaining between them. Per germline, CDR1 SGHTA and CDR2 FQGNSA. This CDR3 region has 12 residues. The DNA of the CDR3 is TGTGCCAGCAGCCCAGACTTCTACGAGCAGTACTTC. Its protein is CASSPDFYEQYF.

The J gene is TRBJ2-5, the V gene TRBV27, with 7 nucleotides matching TRBD2. With the DNA end fitting TRBJ2-7 better, the J assignment may be wrong. Per the germline V gene, CDR1 is MNHEY and CDR2 is SMNVEV (reference sequence). The CDR3 contains 14 residues. CDR3 in amino acids: CASSRLARYYEQYF. The CDR3 DNA sequence: TGTGCCAGCAGCAGACTAGCACGTTACTACGAGCAGTACTTC.

This chain links TRBV4-1 with TRBJ2-7, with D perhaps TRBD1 (5 bases). Trimming took 0 bases from V and 6 from J, leaving 9 bases between them. The V gene's germline CDR1 is MGHRA and CDR2 YSYEKL. The CDR3 sequence is 13 residues long. The CDR3, as DNA: TGCGCCAGCAGCCAAGAGGGGCGAGGCGAGCAGTACTTC. It yields the protein CASSQEGRGEQYF.

V usage is TRBV15 and J usage is TRBJ1-2, with D perhaps TRBD1 (6 bases). The CDR3 consists of 16 residues. V dropped 5 bases and J dropped 2 bases, with 18 bases sitting between them. Germline-derived CDR1 and CDR2 are LNHNV and YYDKDF (reference sequence). CDR3 DNA sequence: TGTGCCACCAGCGGAATGTCAGGGACAAAGAACTATGGCTACACCTTC. This translates into CATSGMSGTKNYGYTF.

Worth noting for this clone: A read error may account for a junction end that differs from germline. The chain employs TRBV29-1 and TRBJ1-2; D is unclear. The CDR3 runs 12 residues. Germline CDR1 is SQVTM and CDR2 is ANQGSEA. CDR3 nucleotides: TGCAGCGCCTCGACATCTAGCTATGGCTACACCTTT. Its protein is CSASTSSYGYTF.

The chain couples TRBV7-3 to TRBJ2-7, with a weak D call TRBD2 (6 bases). CDR1 and CDR2 from the germline V gene are SGHTA and FQGTGA. V was pared by 3 bases and J by 0 bases, with 15 bases between. The CDR3 totals 16 residues. Here the CDR3 DNA reads TGTGCCAGCAGCTTGTCCGGGACTGCAACCTCCTACGAGCAGTACTTC. Its protein is CASSLSGTATSYEQYF.

The V and J genes are TRBV19 and TRBJ2-3; 7 bases map to TRBD1. Germline V lookup: CDR1 LNHDA, CDR2 SQIVND (reference sequence). The CDR3 loop spans 14 amino acids. Trimming cost V 3 bases and J 2 bases; bases outside gene matches: 2. CDR3 in amino acids: CASSMGQTTDTQYF. The CDR3 DNA reads as TGTGCCAGTAGTATGGGACAGACCACAGATACGCAGTATTTT.

The chain has TRBV5-5 and TRBJ1-1; TRBD1 aligns across 8 bases. The V segment lost 2 bases and the J segment 3 bases; nucleotides outside the gene matches: 0. Looked up from germline, CDR1 is SGHKS and CDR2 is YYEKEE (reference sequence). The CDR3 covers 13 residues. CDR3 in amino acids: CASSLQGDTEAFF. CDR3 sequence (DNA): TGTGCCAGCAGCTTACAGGGGGACACTGAAGCTTTCTTT.

This chain joins TRBV6-5 and TRBJ1-5; TRBD1 matches 7 bases. The CDR3 length is 14 residues. Germline V gene data show CDR1 as MNHEY and CDR2 as SVGAGI. J gave up 1 base and V 6 bases, and 3 bases lay outside the gene matches. CDR3 sequence: CASSPTGSNQPQHF. The CDR3 bases are TGTGCCAGCAGCCCGACAGGGAGCAATCAGCCCCAGCATTTT.

The chain uses TRBV15 and TRBJ2-7; perhaps TRBD1 as D (8 bases). From germline, CDR1 is LNHNV and CDR2 YYDKDF (reference sequence). The CDR3 totals 16 residues. V was trimmed by 2 bases and J by 4 bases, leaving 18 bases between them. The CDR3 spells CATSRSGTGGRYEQYF. The CDR3 coding sequence is TGTGCCACCAGCAGATCCGGGACAGGCGGGAGATACGAGCAGTACTTC.

The chain is built from TRBV28 and TRBJ1-2; maybe TRBD1 (6 bases). The CDR3 extends over 13 amino acids. Germline CDR1 MDHEN, CDR2 SYDVKM. The germline V and J ends were trimmed by 5 bases and 13 bases, with 20 bases remaining between them. CDR3 protein: CASSQDSPTHCTF. DNA of the CDR3: TGTGCCAGCAGTCAGGACAGCCCCACCCATTGCACCTTC.